This T cell receptor (beta chain) was obtained from a study of STAT5B mutations in CD4+ large granular lymphocyte leukemia. Produced via immunoSEQ multiplex PCR; TCRdb's table is partial and in-frame only. The table has 30,000 to 40,000 clones, roughly nine tenths seen once. This CDR3 has 13 residues. Germline V gene sequence: CDR1 MNHNS, CDR2 SASEGT. The V segment lost 10 bases and the J segment 5 bases; nucleotides outside the gene matches: 10. This chain connects TRBV6-1 to TRBJ2-7; the match to TRBD1 covers 8 bases. The TCR was taken from a human donor in good health. Sequencing was performed on CD4+ T cells from blood buffy coats. CDR3 sequence: CATNRDRSNEQYF. Written as DNA, the CDR3 is TGTGCCACCAACCGGGACAGGTCAAACGAGCAGTACTTC.